Listed below are T cell receptor beta chains from one sample, sequenced in a study of T cells in Graves' hyperthyroidism and ophthalmopathy. One entry per CDR3 protein, called by TCRdb with MiXCR from the multiplex PCR reads. The table lists more than 500,000 distinct CDR3 sequences, around 42% of them singletons. The specimen was peripheral blood or thyroid tissue (not recorded which). Source of these receptors: an adult woman with Graves' disease, either hyperthyroidism or ophthalmopathy (not recorded which). The CDR3 runs from the conserved cysteine through the conserved F or W. D genes are given only for firm matches. Part of the rows lack a size; the others show once, few, many or a class for expanded clones.

>TRBJ2-3|TRBV5-5|-|TRBD2
TGTGCCAGCAACGGACTAGCGGGAGCAGATACGCAGTATTTT
CASNGLAGADTQYF
>TRBJ2-7|TRBV25-1|-|TRBD1
TGTGCCAGCTGGGGACAGGGCGGCGAGCAGTACTTC
CASWGQGGEQYF
>TRBJ2-3|TRBV5-1|-|-
TGCGCCAGCAGCTTGAGTGGGGTTCGGGCAGATACGCAGTATTTT
CASSLSGVRADTQYF
>TRBJ2-2|TRBV10-3|once|-
TGTGCCATCAGTGGGGGGGGACAGCCGAACACCGGGGAGCTGTTTTTT
CAISGGGQPNTGELFF
>TRBJ2-5|TRBV29-1|-|-
TGCAGCTTCGGACTACCCCAAGAGACCCAGTACTTC
CSFGLPQETQYF
>TRBJ1-3|TRBV20-1|-|TRBD1
TGCAGTGCTACTACATCAGGACAGGAAGACACCATATATTTT
CSATTSGQEDTIYF
>TRBJ2-2|TRBV7-2|-|-
TGTGCCAGCAGCTCAAGGATGGGTCGCACCGGGGAGCTGTTTTTT
CASSSRMGRTGELFF
>TRBJ2-3|TRBV7-9|few|TRBD2
TGTGCCAGCAGCTTACTTAGCGGGAGTCCCGCAGATACGCAGTATTTT
CASSLLSGSPADTQYF
>TRBJ2-2|TRBV6-7|many|-
TGTGCCAGCAGTTACGGGGACAACGCGAACACCGGGGAGCTGTTTTTT
CASSYGDNANTGELFF
>TRBJ1-2|TRBV6-1|many|-
TGTGCCAGCAGTGAATTTTTAAGGAACTATGGCTACACCTTC
CASSEFLRNYGYTF
>TRBJ1-5|TRBV10-3|-|TRBD1
TGTGCCATCAGTAGGGACAGGGGGCCCAATCAGCCCCAGCATTTT
CAISRDRGPNQPQHF
>TRBJ2-7|TRBV28|many|TRBD1
TGTGCCAGCAGTTTCGGTGACAGGGCCACCTACGAGCAGTACTTC
CASSFGDRATYEQYF
>TRBJ1-6|TRBV11-2|many|-
TGTGCCAGCAGCTTAGGTTCCCATTCACCCCTCCACTTT
CASSLGSHSPLHF
>TRBJ2-7|TRBV29-1|once|-
TGCAGTGGCGCCCTGATCAGTGGGTACGAGCAGTACTTC
CSGALISGYEQYF
>TRBJ2-4|TRBV12-3/TRBV12-4|-|TRBD2
TGTGCCAGCAGAATAGGACTAGCGGGAGGAAATGGAAACATTCAGTACTTC
CASRIGLAGGNGNIQYF
>TRBJ2-3|TRBV5-1|many|TRBD2
TGCGCCAGCAGCCCACACGGGGGGACTAGCTCGTTCGGCACAGATACGCAGTATTTT
CASSPHGGTSSFGTDTQYF
>TRBJ1-1|TRBV6-5|-|-
TGTGCCAGCAGTAGGGGCTACAGGGCACGGTCTATGAACACTGAAGCTTTCTTT
CASSRGYRARSMNTEAFF
>TRBJ1-3|TRBV13|many|-
TGTGCCAGCAGCTTAGCCCGGGCCCGAAGAAACACCATATATTTT
CASSLARARRNTIYF
>TRBJ2-7|TRBV7-2|-|TRBD2
TGTGCCAGCAGCTCCCGGGGGGGCCCAGCCTACGAGCAGTACTTC
CASSSRGGPAYEQYF
>TRBJ2-2|TRBV7-9|many|-
TGTGCCAGCAGCTTCTACGGGTCCGGGGAGCTGTTTTTT
CASSFYGSGELFF
>TRBJ2-5|TRBV18|few|-
TGTGCCAGCTCACCTCCGTCAAAGGGGGAGACCCAGTACTTC
CASSPPSKGETQYF
>TRBJ1-5|TRBV11-2|many|-
TGTGCCAGCAGCTTAGATAACCGGGGCAATCAGCCCCAGCATTTT
CASSLDNRGNQPQHF
>TRBJ1-1|TRBV6-6|many|-
TGTGCCAGCAGAGACGGACACAGGGACACTGAAGCTTTCTTT
CASRDGHRDTEAFF
>TRBJ1-1|TRBV15|-|-
TGTGCCACCAGCAATAGAGGGGGCACTGAAGCTTTCTTT
CATSNRGGTEAFF
>TRBJ1-2|TRBV5-8|medium-sized|TRBD1
TGTGCCAGCAGCTTGGCAGGGGGCTACGACTACACCTTC
CASSLAGGYDYTF
>TRBJ1-6|TRBV7-9|few|-
TGTGCCAGCAGCTTAGCTGGGCTGCCCAAGGATTCACCCCTCCACTTT
CASSLAGLPKDSPLHF
>TRBJ2-7|TRBV28|few|-
TGTGCCAGCAGTTTATTTTCAGCCTACGAGCAGTACTTC
CASSLFSAYEQYF
>TRBJ1-6|TRBV28|few|-
TGTGCCAGCAGCTCAGGTTTATCACCCCTCCACTTT
CASSSGLSPLHF
>TRBJ1-2|TRBV7-2|-|-
TGTGCCAGCAGCCCCCCGGGAAGGACCTATGGCTACACCTTC
CASSPPGRTYGYTF
>TRBJ1-6|TRBV2|-|TRBD1
TGTGCCAGCACCTACGCGGGCGAGTCAGGGGGGAGTTCACCCCTCCACTTT
CASTYAGESGGSSPLHF
>TRBJ1-1|TRBV6-4|-|-
TGTGCCAGCAGTGATTCCGGGAACATTGAAACTTTCTTT
CASSDSGNIETFF
>TRBJ2-5|TRBV27|-|-
TGTGCCAGCAGTTTTCGGATGGTTGGCCTAGCGCAAGAGACCCAGTACTTC
CASSFRMVGLAQETQYF
>TRBJ2-5|TRBV10-3|-|-
TGTGCCATCAGTTCCGAGACAGGCACTTGGGGAGAGACCCAGTACTTC
CAISSETGTWGETQYF
>TRBJ1-3|TRBV15|-|-
TGTGCCACCAGCAGAGCCTCGGAATTGAGAAACACCATATATTTT
CATSRASELRNTIYF
>TRBJ1-6|TRBV20-1|many|-
TGCAGTGCTACTGAGGACGGTTATTCACCCCTCCACTTT
CSATEDGYSPLHF
>TRBJ1-4|TRBV30|-|TRBD1
TGTGCCTGGAGTATGGGACAGGGGACTAATGAAAAACTGTTTTTT
CAWSMGQGTNEKLFF
>TRBJ1-6|TRBV3-1|many|TRBD1
TGTGCCAGCAGCCAAGCGGACAGGGCGAATTCACCCCTCCACTTT
CASSQADRANSPLHF
>TRBJ1-2|TRBV11-2|-|-
TGCGCCAGCAGCCCCCCGCAGGCGGGCGAGTTTAACTATGGCTACACCTTC
CASSPPQAGEFNYGYTF
>TRBJ2-3|TRBV11-2|-|-
TGTGCCAGCCAGGAGGTTAACACAGATACGCAGTATTTT
CASQEVNTDTQYF
>TRBJ1-1|TRBV5-1|few|-
TGCGCCAGCAGCTTGGCCGGGGTGGAAACTGAAGCTTTCTTT
CASSLAGVETEAFF
>TRBJ2-5|TRBV11-2|many|TRBD1
TGTGCCAGCAGCTTCGTAGGGGGAGGACAGGGGGAAGAGACCCAGTACTTC
CASSFVGGGQGEETQYF
>TRBJ1-4|TRBV15|-|-
TGTGCCACCAGCAGAGAGGGGCAGGGCCCAATTAATGAAAAACTGTTTTTT
CATSREGQGPINEKLFF
>TRBJ2-2|TRBV7-6|many|-
TGTGCCAGCAGCCTCACCTCTGAGAGCGGTGGGGAGCTGTTTTTT
CASSLTSESGGELFF
>TRBJ2-7|TRBV14|-|-
TGTGCCAGCAGCCAAGTAACGGGGCTAGCGTACTTC
CASSQVTGLAYF
>TRBJ2-5|TRBV20-1|few|-
TGCAGTGCTGGAAGACTAGTTTCCCAAGAGACCCAGTACTTC
CSAGRLVSQETQYF